The rows below give T cell receptor beta chains drawn from one sample of a study of blood T cell repertoires in COVID-19. TCRdb keeps only in-frame clones here, not all; method: immunoSEQ multiplex PCR. The table lists about 9,000 clones, around 84% of them singletons, with around 9.6% in the top ten. Sequences were obtained from peripheral blood. Every receptor here comes from a human donor in a cohort sampled during active COVID-19. Both conserved end residues are part of each CDR3. The D gene is left open where the match is weak.

V: TRBV19; D: TRBD1; J: TRBJ1-1; CDR3: CASTYSRGNMNTEAFF
V: TRBV5-1; D: TRBD2; J: TRBJ2-1; CDR3: CASSRSGGDYNEQFF
V: TRBV7-2; D: -; J: TRBJ1-1; CDR3: CASSFRDNTEAFF
V: TRBV2; D: -; J: TRBJ1-4; CDR3: CASSVRGSSTNEKLFF
V: TRBV2; D: -; J: TRBJ1-2; CDR3: CASSEEGIGYGYTF
V: TRBV18; D: TRBD1; J: TRBJ2-7; CDR3: CASSPSRRGSYEQYF
V: TRBV7-9; D: TRBD2; J: TRBJ2-1; CDR3: CASSYPLGGGANEQFF
V: TRBV28; D: TRBD1; J: TRBJ1-4; CDR3: CASGYRGRGTNEKLFF
V: TRBV7-6; D: TRBD1; J: TRBJ1-3; CDR3: CASSTRQGGNTIYF
V: TRBV6-5; D: TRBD1; J: TRBJ2-7; CDR3: CASSSPGTGYEQYF
V: TRBV5-1; D: -; J: TRBJ2-2; CDR3: CASSLSGRNTGELFF
V: TRBV7-2; D: TRBD1; J: TRBJ1-2; CDR3: CASSLPPRDRGNGYTF
V: TRBV5-4; D: TRBD2; J: TRBJ2-3; CDR3: CASSTRAISGGPADTQYF
V: TRBV7-7; D: TRBD2; J: TRBJ2-3; CDR3: CASSQTSGGTDTQYF
V: TRBV7-9; D: TRBD2; J: TRBJ2-7; CDR3: CASSLLIAGVEQYF
V: TRBV5-4; D: -; J: TRBJ1-2; CDR3: CASQADRSTNYGYTF
V: TRBV28; D: -; J: TRBJ2-7; CDR3: CASATGSYEQYF
V: TRBV9; D: -; J: TRBJ1-3; CDR3: CASSVGQGGNTIYF
V: TRBV3-1/TRBV3-2; D: -; J: TRBJ1-1; CDR3: CASSQVANTEAFF
V: TRBV18; D: TRBD1; J: TRBJ1-6; CDR3: CASSPGGQGESPLHF
V: TRBV18; D: -; J: TRBJ2-3; CDR3: CASSRLDVDTQYF
V: TRBV5-1; D: -; J: TRBJ2-5; CDR3: CASSSLITSGGGETQYF
V: TRBV3-1/TRBV3-2; D: -; J: TRBJ2-1; CDR3: CASSQAGSEQFF
V: TRBV7-2; D: TRBD2; J: TRBJ2-1; CDR3: CASSPGLAHDEQFF
V: TRBV19; D: TRBD2; J: TRBJ2-1; CDR3: CASSILGGGQFF
V: TRBV14; D: -; J: TRBJ1-3; CDR3: CASSQGSGSGNTIYF
V: TRBV7-2; D: TRBD2; J: TRBJ2-3; CDR3: CASSSLAGDLTDTQYF
V: TRBV7-2; D: TRBD2; J: TRBJ2-3; CDR3: CASSLVASGGADTQYF
V: TRBV7-2; D: -; J: TRBJ2-5; CDR3: CASSFGGQETQYF
V: TRBV5-1; D: TRBD1; J: TRBJ1-2; CDR3: CASRTGSYGYTF
V: TRBV6-5; D: -; J: TRBJ1-1; CDR3: CASTTGWIPEAFF
V: TRBV9; D: TRBD2; J: TRBJ2-3; CDR3: CASSPDSGGATDTQYF
V: TRBV6-5; D: TRBD1; J: TRBJ2-7; CDR3: CASSYGDRGVHEQYF
V: TRBV9; D: -; J: TRBJ2-5; CDR3: CASSVDGLGGSGETQYF
V: TRBV28; D: -; J: TRBJ2-7; CDR3: CASSLYQGSEQYF
V: TRBV19; D: TRBD1; J: TRBJ2-5; CDR3: CASSIFGQGAKTQYF
V: TRBV5-6; D: -; J: TRBJ1-5; CDR3: CASSSVRGSNQPQHF
V: TRBV11-3; D: TRBD2; J: TRBJ2-3; CDR3: CASSFAGGTDTQYF
V: TRBV30; D: TRBD2; J: TRBJ2-3; CDR3: CAWSGIAGAVDTQYF
V: TRBV24-1; D: TRBD2; J: TRBJ2-3; CDR3: CATSRASGGRADTQYF